These T cell receptor beta chains were read from a single sample in a study of T cells after yellow fever vaccination. MiXCR, applied by TCRdb to the 5' RACE reads, yields one record per CDR3 protein. The data show about 300,000 distinct CDR3 sequences, about 4% seen once. Sequences were derived from PBMCs, sampled 5 days after the yellow fever booster vaccination. These receptors were taken from a man aged 18 to 30 who received the YFV17D yellow fever vaccine. Each CDR3 is given with its conserved first and last residue. The D gene is left open where the match is weak. Expanded clones get a size class; other rows say once, few or many, or leave the size out.

v_call	clone_size	j_call	d_call	cdr3_nt	cdr3_aa
TRBV24-1	many	TRBJ2-2	TRBD2	TGTGCCACCAGTGATTTGATACCGGGGGGGCCGGGCACCGGGGAGCTGTTTTTT	CATSDLIPGGPGTGELFF
TRBV12-3/TRBV12-4	NA	TRBJ2-3	NA	TGTGCCAGCAGTTTAAGGGGGGCCACAGATACGCAGTATTTT	CASSLRGATDTQYF
TRBV20-1	NA	TRBJ1-1	NA	TGCAGTGCGCAGACCGGGCCCCTCCCAAGCACTGAAGCTTTCTTT	CSAQTGPLPSTEAFF
TRBV7-2	many	TRBJ2-2	NA	TGTGCCAGCAGCTTAGCGTCCGGGGCCGGGGAGCTGTTTTTT	CASSLASGAGELFF
TRBV4-1	many	TRBJ1-5	NA	TGCGCCAGCAGCCAAGAGGGGGGCTCGGGGCAGCCCCAGCATTTT	CASSQEGGSGQPQHF
TRBV7-2	NA	TRBJ2-4	NA	TGTGCCACCACGGGGGTTGCCCAAAACATTCAGTACTTC	CATTGVAQNIQYF
TRBV9	many	TRBJ2-5	NA	TGTGCCAGCAGCGTGGGCGGTATAGTTCGAGAGACCCAGTACTTC	CASSVGGIVRETQYF
TRBV5-1	NA	TRBJ2-2	TRBD1	TGCGCCAGCAGCCAAGGACAGGGAGTCACCGGGGAGCTGTTTTTT	CASSQGQGVTGELFF
TRBV19	few	TRBJ2-3	NA	TGTGCCAGTATGTTGTGGGGTTCAGATACGCAGTATTTT	CASMLWGSDTQYF
TRBV20-1	few	TRBJ1-2	NA	TGCAGTGCTAGAGATGCCAGGAAGAGCTATGGCTACACCTTC	CSARDARKSYGYTF
TRBV19	NA	TRBJ2-3	TRBD1	TGTGCCAGTACCCCCAGGGGGCGGATTGCAGATACGCAGTATTTT	CASTPRGRIADTQYF
TRBV4-3	NA	TRBJ2-7	NA	TGCGCCAGCAGCCAAGATCAGGGGGGAACCTACGAGCAGTACTTC	CASSQDQGGTYEQYF
TRBV12-3/TRBV12-4	few	TRBJ2-2	NA	TGTGCCAGCAGTTTTTTGTGGGGCCAGAACACCGGGGAGCTGTTTTTT	CASSFLWGQNTGELFF
TRBV5-1	many	TRBJ2-7	TRBD1	TGCGCCAGCAGCTTGGCGCCCGACAGGGGGCCCTACGAGCAGTACTTC	CASSLAPDRGPYEQYF
TRBV4-3	few	TRBJ2-2	NA	TGCGCCAGCAGCCCACGGGGAGACAGGTCCACCGGGGAGCTGTTTTTT	CASSPRGDRSTGELFF
TRBV5-1	many	TRBJ1-1	NA	TGCGCCAGCAGCTTTGGGAGTACTGAAGCTTTCTTT	CASSFGSTEAFF
TRBV7-2	few	TRBJ2-1	TRBD2	TGTGCCAGCAGCTTAGTAACTAGCGGGGGGTTTCGCTCCTACAATGAGCAGTTCTTC	CASSLVTSGGFRSYNEQFF
TRBV29-1	few	TRBJ1-2	NA	TGCAGCGTTGACGGGGCAGGGCGTGGGGGCTACACCTTC	CSVDGAGRGGYTF
TRBV5-1	many	TRBJ2-7	NA	TGCGCCAGCAGCTTGAGGTTCCCGGAGGCGGTAGTGGACGAGCAGTACTTC	CASSLRFPEAVVDEQYF
TRBV12-3/TRBV12-4	NA	TRBJ2-7	NA	TGTGCCAGCAGTTTAACCGGGGACAACGAGCAGTACTTC	CASSLTGDNEQYF
TRBV3-1	NA	TRBJ2-3	NA	TGTGCCAGCAGCCAAGATCGGTTGTCTGGGGATACGCAGTATTTT	CASSQDRLSGDTQYF
TRBV12-3/TRBV12-4	many	TRBJ1-5	TRBD1	TGTGCCAGCAGAGGACAGGGGGATAGTCAGCCCCAGCATTTT	CASRGQGDSQPQHF
TRBV5-1	NA	TRBJ2-5	NA	TGCGCCAGCAGCTGGATACTTCAAGAGACCCAGTACTTC	CASSWILQETQYF
TRBV9	few	TRBJ1-1	NA	TGTGCCAGCAGCCCGCCGGAGTCAGGGATGAACACTGAAGCTTTCTTT	CASSPPESGMNTEAFF
TRBV5-1	few	TRBJ2-1	TRBD2	TGCGCCAGCAGCTTGGCCGGACTAGCGTTCCACAATGAGCAGTTCTTC	CASSLAGLAFHNEQFF
TRBV9	few	TRBJ1-6	TRBD1	TGTGCCAGCAGCGTAGGGCAGGGGGATAGGAATTCACCCCTCCACTTT	CASSVGQGDRNSPLHF
TRBV7-2	many	TRBJ2-1	TRBD1	TGTGCCAGCAGCTTAGGGGGCAGGGGGCAACGGAATGAGCAGTTCTTC	CASSLGGRGQRNEQFF
TRBV7-9	NA	TRBJ2-3	NA	TGTGCCAGCAGCCCCCCCGGAGGGGTGACAGACACCCGCACAGATACGCAGTATTTT	CASSPPGGVTDTRTDTQYF
TRBV14	NA	TRBJ1-6	TRBD1	TGTGCCAGCAGCCAATACAGGGGCGGAGATTCACCCCTCCACTTT	CASSQYRGGDSPLHF